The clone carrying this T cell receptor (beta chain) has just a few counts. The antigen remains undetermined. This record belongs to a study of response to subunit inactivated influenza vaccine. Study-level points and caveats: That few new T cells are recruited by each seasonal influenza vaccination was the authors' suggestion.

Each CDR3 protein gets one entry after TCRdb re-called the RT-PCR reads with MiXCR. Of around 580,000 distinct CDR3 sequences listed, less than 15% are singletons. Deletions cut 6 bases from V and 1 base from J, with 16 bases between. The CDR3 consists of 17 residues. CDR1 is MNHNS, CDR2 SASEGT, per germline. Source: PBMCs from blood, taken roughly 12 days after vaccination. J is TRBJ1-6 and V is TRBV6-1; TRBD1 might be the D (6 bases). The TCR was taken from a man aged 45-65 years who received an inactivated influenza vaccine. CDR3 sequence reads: CASSLRGPRSYNSPLHF. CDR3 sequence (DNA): TGTGCCAGCAGCCTTCGGGGGCCTAGGTCCTATAATTCACCCCTCCACTTT.